The text below deals with one TCR beta chain. The record originates from a study of T cells in Graves' hyperthyroidism and ophthalmopathy. Whole-study context: Peripheral blood was secured at the point of initial diagnosis, before any treatment.

RNA transcripts were the template for amplifying TCR beta CDR3 regions. A first-round RT-PCR of the TCR CDR3 used the HTBI primer set. TCRdb re-derived calls from the multiplex PCR reads in MiXCR, one entry per CDR3 protein. In the table there are approximately 720,000 distinct CDR3 sequences, around a sixth of which are singletons. The CDR3 runs to 15 residues. Trimming shortened V by 2 bases and J by 2 bases, and 11 bases separated the two germline ends. Germline V gene data show CDR1 as SGHRS and CDR2 as YFSETQ. The chain joins TRBV5-1 to TRBJ1-5; the D is unclear. The specimen sequenced was blood. The receptor was derived from a woman between 45 and 60 years old with Graves' hyperthyroidism that later progressed to Graves' ophthalmopathy. CDR3: CASSLEAGRNQPQHF. CDR3 bases: TGCGCCAGCAGCTTAGAGGCCGGCCGCAATCAGCCCCAGCATTTT.